This T cell receptor (beta chain) was retrieved from a study of cytomegalovirus exposure and HLA in healthy donors. The study, taken as a whole, reports: Some TCR beta chains (about 180 of them) were listed as cytomegalovirus-associated.

The PCR ran on 60 Vbeta and 13 Jbeta primers. Some clones are missing from TCRdb's copy, which holds only in-frame ones; the method was immunoSEQ multiplex PCR. The sample carries under 200,000 clones, around three quarters recorded once. V was clipped by 4 bases and J by 5 bases; unmatched bases: 7. The germline CDR1 and CDR2 sequences are SGHNT and YYREEE (reference sequence). The CDR3 spans 15 residues. Notes on this clone: Antigen unknown.

Healthy people donating bone marrow made up the donors. V and J are TRBV5-4 and TRBJ1-2; TRBD1 agrees at 11 bases. This receptor was taken from a woman in her fifties or sixties in good health and CMV-seropositive. Material: PBMCs. The CDR3 DNA reads as TGTGCCAGCAGCCCGATGGGACAGGGGGGGTATGGCTACACCTTC. Its translation is CASSPMGQGGYGYTF.